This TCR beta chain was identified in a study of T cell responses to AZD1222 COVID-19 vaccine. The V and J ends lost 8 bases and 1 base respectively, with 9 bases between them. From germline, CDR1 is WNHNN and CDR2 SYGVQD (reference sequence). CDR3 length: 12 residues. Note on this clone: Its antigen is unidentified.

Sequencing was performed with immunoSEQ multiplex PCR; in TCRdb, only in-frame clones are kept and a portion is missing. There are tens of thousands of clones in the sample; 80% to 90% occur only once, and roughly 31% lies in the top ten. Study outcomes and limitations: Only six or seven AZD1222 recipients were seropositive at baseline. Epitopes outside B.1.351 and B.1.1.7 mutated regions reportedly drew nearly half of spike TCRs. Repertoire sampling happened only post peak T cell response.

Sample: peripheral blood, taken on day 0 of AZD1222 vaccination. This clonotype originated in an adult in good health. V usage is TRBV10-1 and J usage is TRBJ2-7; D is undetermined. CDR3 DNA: TGCGCCAGCCCGGGCTGGTCCTACGAGCAGTACTTC. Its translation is CASPGWSYEQYF.